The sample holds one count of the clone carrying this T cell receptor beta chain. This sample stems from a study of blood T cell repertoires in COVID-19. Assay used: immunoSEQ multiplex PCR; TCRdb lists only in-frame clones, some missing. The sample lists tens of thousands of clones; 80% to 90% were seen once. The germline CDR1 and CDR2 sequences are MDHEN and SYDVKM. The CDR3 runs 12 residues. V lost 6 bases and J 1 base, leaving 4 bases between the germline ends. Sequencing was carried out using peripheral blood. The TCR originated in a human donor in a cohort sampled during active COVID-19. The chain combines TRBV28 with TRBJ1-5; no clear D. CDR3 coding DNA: TGTGCCAGCAGCGTAAGCAATCAGCCCCAGCATTTT. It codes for CASSVSNQPQHF.